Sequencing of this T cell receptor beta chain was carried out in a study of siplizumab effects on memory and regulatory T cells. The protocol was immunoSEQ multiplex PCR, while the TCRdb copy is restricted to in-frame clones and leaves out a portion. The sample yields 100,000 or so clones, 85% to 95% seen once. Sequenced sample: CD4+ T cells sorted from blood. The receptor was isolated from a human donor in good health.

CDR3 sequence reads: CAISESPGANTEAFF. The CDR3 DNA is TGTGCCATCAGTGAGTCGCCGGGAGCTAACACTGAAGCTTTCTTT. The chain has TRBV10-3 and TRBJ1-1; D remains ambiguous. CDR3 size: 15 residues. The germline gives CDR1 ENHRY, CDR2 SYGVKD. The V end was cut by 0 bases, the J end by 2 bases, with 10 bases between.